Here is one TCR beta chain with its context. Its antigen is currently unknown. This specimen comes from a study of T cell repertoires in cytomegalovirus infection. Study-wide context: Based on public TCR beta signatures, there were indications of CMV infection and of a matching HLA type. General study points: Individuals carrying CMV plus the relevant HLA were identified by cumulative frequency of public TCR beta families.

TCRdb re-analysed the reads in MiXCR, keeping a single row per CDR3 protein. Among approximately 170,000 distinct CDR3 sequences, 17% were seen once, and the ten largest hold 18%. Trimming removed 3 bases from V and 8 bases from J, with 11 bases in between. Germline loops: CDR1 MDHEN, CDR2 SYDVKM. CDR3 size: 13 residues. The rearrangement uses TRBV28 and TRBJ2-1; D uncertain. Sequencing was done on a sample of CD8+ T cells from PBMCs. The clonotype originates from a human donor in good health (CMV status not recorded). Some clones in this sample may be carry-over from other donors' samples. CDR3 in DNA: TGTGCCAGCAGTTTGAGAGGAATCGATGAGCAGTTCTTC. It specifies CASSLRGIDEQFF.